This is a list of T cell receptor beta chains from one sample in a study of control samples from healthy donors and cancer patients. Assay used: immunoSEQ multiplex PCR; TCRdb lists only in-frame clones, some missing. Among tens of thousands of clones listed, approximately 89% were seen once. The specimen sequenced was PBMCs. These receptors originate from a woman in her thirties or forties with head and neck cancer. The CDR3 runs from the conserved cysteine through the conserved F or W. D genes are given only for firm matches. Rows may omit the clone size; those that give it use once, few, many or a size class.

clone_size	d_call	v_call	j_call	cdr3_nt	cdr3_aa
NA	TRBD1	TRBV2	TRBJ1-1	TGTGCCAGCAGTGTTACAGGGGACGGCACTGAAGCTTTCTTT	CASSVTGDGTEAFF
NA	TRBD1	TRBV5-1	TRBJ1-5	TGCGCCAGCAGCCCTACCGGGACAGGCAATCAGCCCCAGCATTTT	CASSPTGTGNQPQHF
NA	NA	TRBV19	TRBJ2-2	TGTGCCAGTAGTATCTCCCACAGTGTGTCCGGGGAGCTGTTTTTT	CASSISHSVSGELFF
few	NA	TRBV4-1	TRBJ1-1	TGCGCCAGCGGGCGGGGGGCGAGTACTGAAGCTTTCTTT	CASGRGASTEAFF
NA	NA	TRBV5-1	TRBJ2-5	TGCGCCACAACGCGGGGGCTGGGGGAGACCCAGTACTTC	CATTRGLGETQYF
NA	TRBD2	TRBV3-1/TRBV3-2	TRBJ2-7	TGTGCCAGCAGCTTAGCTCTAGCGGGTCCGTACGAGCAGTACTTC	CASSLALAGPYEQYF
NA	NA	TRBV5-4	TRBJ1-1	TGTGCCAGCAGCCTAACTACAGGGAGGGTCACTGAAGCTTTCTTT	CASSLTTGRVTEAFF
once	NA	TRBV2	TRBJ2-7	TGTGCCAGCAGCGCTACCGGGACACGTGCCTACGAGCAGTACTTC	CASSATGTRAYEQYF
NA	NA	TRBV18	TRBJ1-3	TGTGCCAGCTCACGGCAGGGTGCTGGAAACACCATATATTTT	CASSRQGAGNTIYF
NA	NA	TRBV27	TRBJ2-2	TGTGCCAGCAGCCCAATTGTCACCGGGGAGCTGTTTTTT	CASSPIVTGELFF
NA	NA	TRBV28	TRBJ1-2	TGTGCCAGCAGTCCCCCTTCGGCATTTAACTATGGCTACACCTTC	CASSPPSAFNYGYTF
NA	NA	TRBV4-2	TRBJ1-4	TGTGCCAGCAGCCAAGGGGGGGGTCAAGGAGAAAAACTGTTTTTT	CASSQGGGQGEKLFF
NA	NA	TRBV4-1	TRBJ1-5	TGCGCCAGCAGCCAAGTGCGGGGGGCGAGGCATCAGCCCCAGCATTTT	CASSQVRGARHQPQHF
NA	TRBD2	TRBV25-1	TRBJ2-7	TGTGCCAGCAGTGATGGTTGGGGGGAGGGATCGGGCGAGCAGTACTTC	CASSDGWGEGSGEQYF
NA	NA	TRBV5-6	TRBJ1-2	TGTGCCAGCAGTCCCAGCCCCCGGTTTTATGCTGGCTACACCTTC	CASSPSPRFYAGYTF
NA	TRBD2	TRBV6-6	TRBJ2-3	TGTGCCAGCAGACTTCTAGCGGGGGGTAGCACAGATACGCAGTATTTT	CASRLLAGGSTDTQYF
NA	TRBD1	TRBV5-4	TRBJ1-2	TGTGCCAGCAGCTGGGGACAGGGCGCTGGCTACACCTTC	CASSWGQGAGYTF
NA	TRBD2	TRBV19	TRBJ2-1	TGTGCCAGTAGTATAGATCTAGCGGGGTTCTACAATGAGCAGTTCTTC	CASSIDLAGFYNEQFF
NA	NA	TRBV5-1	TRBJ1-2	TGCGCCAGCACGGACGGAAGGGCCTATGGCTACACCTTC	CASTDGRAYGYTF
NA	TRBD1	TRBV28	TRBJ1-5	TGTGCCAGCAGTTTATCCGGCAGGGGGATAAATCAGCCCCAGCATTTT	CASSLSGRGINQPQHF
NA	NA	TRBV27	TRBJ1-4	TGTGCCAGCAGTTTATCTAGTGGGCCGCCGGAACTGTTTTTT	CASSLSSGPPELFF
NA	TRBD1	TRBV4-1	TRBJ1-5	TGCGCCAGCAGCCAGCAGACAGGGGACAATCAGCCCCAGCATTTT	CASSQQTGDNQPQHF
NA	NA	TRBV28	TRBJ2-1	TGTGCCAGCAGTTTTCTGGAGAGCTCCTACAATGAGCAGTTCTTC	CASSFLESSYNEQFF
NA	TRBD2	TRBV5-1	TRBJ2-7	TGCGCCAGCAGCCAAGGACTAGCGGGAGGCATAGACGAGCAGTACTTC	CASSQGLAGGIDEQYF
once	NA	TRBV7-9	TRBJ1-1	TGTGCCAGCAGCCCTCGGTCCTTTCAGGACACTGAAGCTTTCTTT	CASSPRSFQDTEAFF
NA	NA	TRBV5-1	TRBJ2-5	TGCGCCAGCAGCCGTCAAGAGACCCAGTACTTC	CASSRQETQYF
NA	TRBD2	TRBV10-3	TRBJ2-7	TGTGCCATCAGTGATAGAACTAGCGGGAGTTACGAGCAGTACTTC	CAISDRTSGSYEQYF
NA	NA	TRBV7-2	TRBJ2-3	TGTGCCAGCAGCTCCGGGAGCCTCCCCGGCACAGATACGCAGTATTTT	CASSSGSLPGTDTQYF
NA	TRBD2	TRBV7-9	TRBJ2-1	TGTGCCAGCAGCTTAAAAAGCGGGGCGGCCTACAATGAGCAGTTCTTC	CASSLKSGAAYNEQFF
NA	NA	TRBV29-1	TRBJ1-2	TGCAGCGTTGAAGGAGGGGAGGGCTACACCTTC	CSVEGGEGYTF
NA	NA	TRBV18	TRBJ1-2	TGTGCCAGCTCACAAAACCCCAGGGGAACTAACTATGGCTACACCTTC	CASSQNPRGTNYGYTF
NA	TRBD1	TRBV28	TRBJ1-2	TGTGCCAGCAGCCCTCCGGTAAAAGGGGGCGGGAGTGGCTACACCTTC	CASSPPVKGGGSGYTF
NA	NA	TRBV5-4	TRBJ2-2	TGTGCCAGCAGCTTTGACGCCGGGGAGCTGTTTTTT	CASSFDAGELFF
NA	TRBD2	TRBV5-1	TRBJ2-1	TGCGCCAGCAGCCCGTTAGCGGGAGGTAGTAATGAGCAGTTCTTC	CASSPLAGGSNEQFF
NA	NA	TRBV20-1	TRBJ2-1	TGCAGTGCTGGCTTCAACAATGAGCAGTTCTTC	CSAGFNNEQFF
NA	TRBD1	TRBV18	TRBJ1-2	TGTGCCAGCTCACCGGACAGGGAGAACTATGGCTACACCTTC	CASSPDRENYGYTF
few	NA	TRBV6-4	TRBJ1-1	TGTGCCAGCAGTGTTTCAGGGGACGGGGTCACTGAAGCTTTCTTT	CASSVSGDGVTEAFF
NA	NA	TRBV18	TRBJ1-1	TGTGCCAGCTCTCGGGTAGGGGGGGAAGCTTTCTTT	CASSRVGGEAFF
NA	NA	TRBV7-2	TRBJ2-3	TGTGCCAGCAGCTTAGAAGCGACCCATACGCAGTATTTT	CASSLEATHTQYF
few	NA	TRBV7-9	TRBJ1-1	TGTGCCAGCAGTGAAGGGCTTATGAACACTGAAGCTTTCTTT	CASSEGLMNTEAFF
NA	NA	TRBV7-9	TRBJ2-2	TGTGCCAGCAGCTTATATAGGGCGATGACCGGGGAGCTGTTTTTT	CASSLYRAMTGELFF
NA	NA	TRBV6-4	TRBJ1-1	TGTGCCAGCAGTGCGGGGGCTAGGACTGAAGCTTTCTTT	CASSAGARTEAFF
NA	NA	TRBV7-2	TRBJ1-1	TGTGCCAGCAGCTCTGGGGGGGGGCTTATGAACACTGAAGCTTTCTTT	CASSSGGGLMNTEAFF
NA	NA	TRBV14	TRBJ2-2	TGTGCCAGCAGCCAAGCCCCACCTAAGCTGTTTTTT	CASSQAPPKLFF
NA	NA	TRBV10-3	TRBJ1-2	TGTGCCATCAGTCAAGGGACACCTAATAACTATGGCTACACCTTC	CAISQGTPNNYGYTF